The rows below give T cell receptor beta chains drawn from one sample of a study of shared clonotypes between healthy human individuals. Assay used: immunoSEQ multiplex PCR; TCRdb lists only in-frame clones, some missing. The sample holds over 2,000,000 clones, 85% to 95% seen once. The material sequenced was naive CD8+ T cells from PBMCs. The receptor source for this set is a man between 18 and 29 years old in good health. Some clones in this sample may be carry-over from other donors' samples. Both conserved end residues are part of each CDR3. Fields, in order: CDR3 DNA, CDR3 protein, CDR3 length, D gene, V gene, J gene, clone size. The D gene is left open where the match is weak. The size field is filled for only some rows; it gives once, few, many or a size class.

CDR3nt: TGTGCCAGCAGCTTAGGTCAAGGGGCCCTCTCTGGAAACACCATATATTTT
CDR3aa: CASSLGQGALSGNTIYF
len: 17
d_gene: -
v_gene: TRBV11-2
j_gene: TRBJ1-3
abundance: -

CDR3nt: TGTGCCAGCAGCACTTACCTGGGGGAGGGGCCTCAGGGCTATGGCTACACCTTC
CDR3aa: CASSTYLGEGPQGYGYTF
len: 18
d_gene: -
v_gene: TRBV11-2
j_gene: TRBJ1-2
abundance: -

CDR3nt: TGCAGCGTTGAGGGTGGCTCTGGAAACACCATATATTTT
CDR3aa: CSVEGGSGNTIYF
len: 13
d_gene: -
v_gene: TRBV29-1
j_gene: TRBJ1-3
abundance: once

CDR3nt: TGTGCCAGCAGTTTATCGGGTGGCTACGAGCAGTACTTC
CDR3aa: CASSLSGGYEQYF
len: 13
d_gene: -
v_gene: TRBV28
j_gene: TRBJ2-7
abundance: -

CDR3nt: TGCGCCAGCAGCCAAGGACTAGCGGGAGGGCCCGGCACCGGGGAGCTGTTTTTT
CDR3aa: CASSQGLAGGPGTGELFF
len: 18
d_gene: TRBD2
v_gene: TRBV4-1
j_gene: TRBJ2-2
abundance: -

CDR3nt: TGTGCCAGCAGTGTGGCAGGGCGGAACACTGAAGCTTTCTTT
CDR3aa: CASSVAGRNTEAFF
len: 14
d_gene: -
v_gene: TRBV6-1
j_gene: TRBJ1-1
abundance: few

CDR3nt: TGTGCCAGCAGTTTGTCGGGACAGGGAGGCGAGCAGTACTTC
CDR3aa: CASSLSGQGGEQYF
len: 14
d_gene: TRBD1
v_gene: TRBV6-5
j_gene: TRBJ2-7
abundance: -

CDR3nt: TGTGCCAGCAGCTTGGCCCAGGGGAATCAGCCCCAGCATTTT
CDR3aa: CASSLAQGNQPQHF
len: 14
d_gene: -
v_gene: TRBV5-6
j_gene: TRBJ1-5
abundance: -

CDR3nt: TGTGCCAGCAGCGACCTATTAGGGCAGCCCCAGCATTTT
CDR3aa: CASSDLLGQPQHF
len: 13
d_gene: -
v_gene: TRBV7-9
j_gene: TRBJ1-5
abundance: -

CDR3nt: TGTGCCAGCAGCGTAGGGTCTAATCAGCCCCAGCATTTT
CDR3aa: CASSVGSNQPQHF
len: 13
d_gene: -
v_gene: TRBV9
j_gene: TRBJ1-5
abundance: -

CDR3nt: TGTGCCTGGAGCCGAAAGGACAGGGACAGCAATCAGCCCCAGCATTTT
CDR3aa: CAWSRKDRDSNQPQHF
len: 16
d_gene: TRBD1
v_gene: TRBV30
j_gene: TRBJ1-5
abundance: -

CDR3nt: TGTGCCAGCAGTTTCCGGCGGAGAAGGGAAGGCTACACCTTC
CDR3aa: CASSFRRRREGYTF
len: 14
d_gene: -
v_gene: TRBV28
j_gene: TRBJ1-2
abundance: -

CDR3nt: TGTGCCAGCAGTTTATTTCTTGGGGAGCGGGGCGAGCAGTACTTC
CDR3aa: CASSLFLGERGEQYF
len: 15
d_gene: TRBD2
v_gene: TRBV28
j_gene: TRBJ2-7
abundance: -

CDR3nt: TGTGCCAGCAGTTTTGGAGGACAGGGGTCTGGAAACACCATATATTTT
CDR3aa: CASSFGGQGSGNTIYF
len: 16
d_gene: TRBD1
v_gene: TRBV27
j_gene: TRBJ1-3
abundance: -

CDR3nt: TGCGCCAGCAGCCAAGATCGCGCTAGCGCGGGCCATGAGCAGTTCTTC
CDR3aa: CASSQDRASAGHEQFF
len: 16
d_gene: -
v_gene: TRBV4-3
j_gene: TRBJ2-1
abundance: -

CDR3nt: TGTGCCAGCAGCAAAGCCCACAGGAGGGTAGTAGGGACCCAGTACTTC
CDR3aa: CASSKAHRRVVGTQYF
len: 16
d_gene: -
v_gene: TRBV21-1
j_gene: TRBJ2-5
abundance: -

CDR3nt: TGCGCCAGCAGCCAAGAATCCGGCACCCCAGGTACTGAAGCTTTCTTT
CDR3aa: CASSQESGTPGTEAFF
len: 16
d_gene: -
v_gene: TRBV4-1
j_gene: TRBJ1-1
abundance: -

CDR3nt: TGTGCCAGCAAACAGAAAAGCAATCAGCCCCAGCATTTT
CDR3aa: CASKQKSNQPQHF
len: 13
d_gene: -
v_gene: TRBV9
j_gene: TRBJ1-5
abundance: -

CDR3nt: TGTGCCAGCAGTCTCCGGGCCTGGAACACTGAAGCTTTCTTT
CDR3aa: CASSLRAWNTEAFF
len: 14
d_gene: -
v_gene: TRBV27
j_gene: TRBJ1-1
abundance: -

CDR3nt: TGTGCCAGCAGCATCGATTTGACAGGGGCCTCCTACAATGAGCAGTTCTTC
CDR3aa: CASSIDLTGASYNEQFF
len: 17
d_gene: TRBD1
v_gene: TRBV9
j_gene: TRBJ2-1
abundance: -

CDR3nt: TGTGCCAGCAGCTTAGATCTTTGGAGTTCCTACGAGCAGTACTTC
CDR3aa: CASSLDLWSSYEQYF
len: 15
d_gene: -
v_gene: TRBV11-2
j_gene: TRBJ2-7
abundance: -

CDR3nt: TGTGCCAGCAGCAAGATGACAGGGGGCGCCGGCTATGGCTACACCTTC
CDR3aa: CASSKMTGGAGYGYTF
len: 16
d_gene: -
v_gene: TRBV21-1
j_gene: TRBJ1-2
abundance: -

CDR3nt: TGTGCCAGCAGCCTGACTAGCGGGGAGTTCTTC
CDR3aa: CASSLTSGEFF
len: 11
d_gene: TRBD2
v_gene: TRBV11-2
j_gene: TRBJ2-1
abundance: -

CDR3nt: TGTGCCAGCAGCCCGGGTCCTTACACTGAAGCTTTCTTT
CDR3aa: CASSPGPYTEAFF
len: 13
d_gene: -
v_gene: TRBV11-2
j_gene: TRBJ1-1
abundance: -

CDR3nt: TGTGCCAGAAGCTTGGTGCTAAGCGGGCCTAACACCGGGGAGCTGTTTTTT
CDR3aa: CARSLVLSGPNTGELFF
len: 17
d_gene: -
v_gene: TRBV5-3
j_gene: TRBJ2-2
abundance: -

CDR3nt: TGCGCCAGCAGTGAGCTAACGGCGGGACTTATTATCCCAGCTTTCTTT
CDR3aa: CASSELTAGLIIPAFF
len: 16
d_gene: -
v_gene: TRBV10-1
j_gene: TRBJ1-1
abundance: -

CDR3nt: TGTGCCAGCGGGGTGGCGGACCAAGAGACCCAGTACTTC
CDR3aa: CASGVADQETQYF
len: 13
d_gene: -
v_gene: TRBV5-4
j_gene: TRBJ2-5
abundance: -

CDR3nt: TGCGCCAGCAGCCAAGATTTGGGACAGGGGGCGGAGGAGCAGTACTTC
CDR3aa: CASSQDLGQGAEEQYF
len: 16
d_gene: TRBD1
v_gene: TRBV4-1
j_gene: TRBJ2-7
abundance: -

CDR3nt: TGTGCCAGCCTGAGACAGTACTCCTACGAGCAGTACTTC
CDR3aa: CASLRQYSYEQYF
len: 13
d_gene: -
v_gene: TRBV28
j_gene: TRBJ2-7
abundance: -

CDR3nt: TGCGCCAGCAGCCCGGGACAGGGGTTTTCCTACGAGCAGTACTTC
CDR3aa: CASSPGQGFSYEQYF
len: 15
d_gene: TRBD1
v_gene: TRBV4-1
j_gene: TRBJ2-7
abundance: -

CDR3nt: TGTGCCAGCAGCTTGGTGAGCAGTGAAGCTTTCTTT
CDR3aa: CASSLVSSEAFF
len: 12
d_gene: -
v_gene: TRBV5-4
j_gene: TRBJ1-1
abundance: -

CDR3nt: TGTGCCAGCAGGCCCCTCCCCGACAGGGAATATGGCTACACCTTC
CDR3aa: CASRPLPDREYGYTF
len: 15
d_gene: TRBD1
v_gene: TRBV28
j_gene: TRBJ1-2
abundance: -

CDR3nt: TGTGCCAGCGGGGATGGGCCGTACTCCTACGAGCAGTACTTC
CDR3aa: CASGDGPYSYEQYF
len: 14
d_gene: -
v_gene: TRBV7-6
j_gene: TRBJ2-7
abundance: -

CDR3nt: TGTGCCAGCAGTTTTAGTCGGACCTACGAGCAGTACTTC
CDR3aa: CASSFSRTYEQYF
len: 13
d_gene: -
v_gene: TRBV27
j_gene: TRBJ2-7
abundance: -

CDR3nt: TGTGCCAGCAGTGACGCTAGCGCCGGGGGTGAGCAGTTCTTC
CDR3aa: CASSDASAGGEQFF
len: 14
d_gene: -
v_gene: TRBV25-1
j_gene: TRBJ2-1
abundance: -

CDR3nt: TGTGCCAGCAGCCCCCTAGCGGGAGGCCACGGGGAGCTGTTTTTT
CDR3aa: CASSPLAGGHGELFF
len: 15
d_gene: TRBD2
v_gene: TRBV7-9
j_gene: TRBJ2-2
abundance: -

CDR3nt: TGTGCCACCAGCAGAGATCGCGGCGGCCACGAGCAGTACTTC
CDR3aa: CATSRDRGGHEQYF
len: 14
d_gene: -
v_gene: TRBV15
j_gene: TRBJ2-7
abundance: -

CDR3nt: TGCGCCAGCAGCCAAGATCGGGGGCCGGGGGCCCAGTACTTC
CDR3aa: CASSQDRGPGAQYF
len: 14
d_gene: -
v_gene: TRBV4-3
j_gene: TRBJ2-5
abundance: -

CDR3nt: TGCGCCAGCAGCTTGACCCAGACTAGCGGGAGAGCTAGCACAGATACGCAGTATTTT
CDR3aa: CASSLTQTSGRASTDTQYF
len: 19
d_gene: TRBD2
v_gene: TRBV5-1
j_gene: TRBJ2-3
abundance: -

CDR3nt: TGTGCCATCAGTGAGTCATCAGAGGTGGGAGGGGATACGCAGTATTTT
CDR3aa: CAISESSEVGGDTQYF
len: 16
d_gene: TRBD2
v_gene: TRBV10-3
j_gene: TRBJ2-3
abundance: once

CDR3nt: TGTGCCAGCAGCTTTTCTCTTTCAGTGTGGCGGGGGAACACCGGGGAGCTGTTTTTT
CDR3aa: CASSFSLSVWRGNTGELFF
len: 19
d_gene: -
v_gene: TRBV7-6
j_gene: TRBJ2-2
abundance: -

CDR3nt: TGTGCCAGCAGCCCACTAGCGGGAGGTCGAGAGACCCAGTACTTC
CDR3aa: CASSPLAGGRETQYF
len: 15
d_gene: TRBD2
v_gene: TRBV7-9
j_gene: TRBJ2-5
abundance: -